Shown below are 23 T cell receptor beta chains from a single sample sequenced in a study of control samples from healthy donors and cancer patients. Data came from immunoSEQ multiplex PCR; TCRdb stores just in-frame clones and leaves some out. The sample records under 80,000 clones, roughly 93% being singletons. The sample consisted of PBMCs. These receptors were collected from a middle-aged woman with lung cancer.

V and J are TRBV18 and TRBJ1-2; D is perhaps TRBD1 (6 bases). Trimming removed 2 bases at V and 3 bases at J, with 22 bases between. Germline V lookup: CDR1 KGHSH, CDR2 LQKENI. The length of the CDR3 is 18 residues. DNA of the CDR3: TGTGCCAGCTCACCATCGGGGGCGCTACCCTCCAGTGACTATGGCTACACCTTC. Translating gives CASSPSGALPSSDYGYTF.

This clone was seen only a few times. The V and J genes are TRBV5-6 and TRBJ1-5; no clear D. Germline values: CDR1 SGHDT, CDR2 YYEEEE. This CDR3 has 13 residues. Trimming removed 5 bases at V and 5 bases at J, with 11 bases between. The CDR3 coding sequence is TGTGCCAGCAGGGAGACCGAACATCAGCCCCAGCATTTT. Its protein product is CASRETEHQPQHF.

V and J are TRBV6-2 or TRBV6-3 and TRBJ1-5; 10 nucleotides line up with TRBD1. Germline values: CDR1 MNHEY, CDR2 SVGEGT. This CDR3 is 17 amino acids long. V lost 3 bases and J lost 1; bases outside the gene matches: 6. CDR3 DNA sequence: TGTGCCAGCAGTTATTACCGGGGACAGGGGAGCAATCAGCCCCAGCATTTT. This translates into CASSYYRGQGSNQPQHF.

The rearrangement joins TRBV29-1 to TRBJ2-7, with D hard to call. The CDR3 has 11 residues. Germline V gene lookup returns CDR1 SQVTM and CDR2 ANQGSEA. V lost 5 bases and J 2 bases, leaving 7 bases between the germline ends. The DNA for the CDR3 is TGCAGCGTTAAAAAACCCTACGAGCAGTACTTC. Its translation is CSVKKPYEQYF.

V is TRBV6-4 and J is TRBJ2-3; D unresolved. Trimming pared 0 bases from V and 1 base from J, leaving 5 bases between. Per germline, CDR1 MRHNA and CDR2 SNTAGT. The CDR3 length is 14 residues. CDR3 sequence: CASSDSVRTDTQYF. The CDR3 nucleotides are TGTGCCAGCAGTGACTCGGTCCGCACAGATACGCAGTATTTT.

On this clone: Other DNA sequences within the sample encode an identical CDR3. The gene calls are TRBV5-1 and TRBJ2-7; D unresolved. CDR3 length equals 13 residues. Germline CDR1 reads SGHRS; CDR2 reads YFSETQ. Trimming cost V 0 bases and J 0 bases, with 4 bases left between them. CDR3 in amino acids: CASSLGSSYEQYF. The CDR3, as DNA: TGCGCCAGCAGCTTGGGCAGCTCCTACGAGCAGTACTTC.

J is TRBJ1-5 and V is TRBV19, with D possibly matching TRBD1 (6 bases). Per germline, CDR1 LNHDA and CDR2 SQIVND (reference sequence). V was trimmed by 6 bases and J by 6 bases, leaving 15 bases between them. The CDR3 sequence is 14 residues long. CDR3: CASSSGDPSQPQHF. In DNA, the CDR3 is TGTGCCAGTAGCTCAGGGGACCCCTCTCAGCCCCAGCATTTT.

V is TRBV11-2 and J is TRBJ1-1; D unresolved. CDR1 and CDR2 from the germline V gene are SGHAT and FQNNGV. The CDR3 runs to 15 residues. Deletions cut 5 bases from V and 1 base from J, with 14 bases between. In DNA, the CDR3 is TGTGCCAGCAGCCGTAATGTCTTGGGGAACACTGAAGCTTTCTTT. Translation gives CASSRNVLGNTEAFF.

This sequence joins TRBV30 and TRBJ2-5; 7 bases are a match to TRBD1. V lost 2 bases, J lost 4 bases, and 1 base stayed unmatched. The CDR3 consists of 12 residues. Germline V CDR1 and CDR2: GTSNPN, SVGIG (reference sequence). The DNA for the CDR3 is TGTGCCTGGAGTAAGGGGGCAGAGACCCAGTACTTC. Its protein is CAWSKGAETQYF.

The CDR3 coding sequence is TGTGCCAGCAGTTTTGGGGGGGCACCTGAGCAGTTCTTC. This encodes CASSFGGAPEQFF. The rearrangement uses TRBV6-2 or TRBV6-3 and TRBJ2-1; possible D gene TRBD2, 7 bases. In germline, CDR1 is MNHEY, CDR2 SVGEGT. The CDR3 extends over 13 amino acids. V shed 4 bases and J shed 9 bases, with 13 bases lying between them.

V and J are TRBV9 and TRBJ1-3; TRBD1 matches 7 bases. With 7 bases clipped from V and 0 bases from J, the junction kept 7 bases outside the gene matches. Germline assignment: CDR1 SGDLS and CDR2 YYNGEE. CDR3 length: 15 amino acids. The chain's CDR3 is CASYFRGSSGNTIYF. The CDR3 DNA is TGTGCCAGCTACTTCAGGGGGAGCTCTGGAAACACCATATATTTT.

This CDR3 is CASSPLGPTNTEAFF. CDR3 coding DNA: TGTGCCAGCAGCCCACTGGGACCGACGAACACTGAAGCTTTCTTT. The chain carries TRBV5-4 and TRBJ1-1, with D perhaps TRBD1 (5 bases). Looked up from germline, CDR1 is SGHNT and CDR2 is YYREEE (reference sequence). Trimming stripped 4 bases from V and 1 base from J, with 14 bases between. CDR3 size: 15 residues.

V is TRBV27 and J is TRBJ2-7; D perhaps matches TRBD2 (5 bases). CDR3 length equals 14 residues. CDR1 is MNHEY and CDR2 is SMNVEV in the germline V gene (reference sequence). V was trimmed by 3 bases and J by 0 bases, leaving 9 bases between them. In DNA, the CDR3 is TGTGCCAGCAGTTTGGGAGATCGCTCCTACGAGCAGTACTTC. Protein product: CASSLGDRSYEQYF.

The rearrangement uses TRBV30 and TRBJ1-4, with 8 bases that match TRBD1. The CDR3 sequence is 13 residues long. V shed 5 bases and J 8 bases; nucleotides not matched to a gene: 7. CDR1 GTSNPN and CDR2 SVGIG come from the germline V gene (reference sequence). In DNA, the CDR3 is TGTGCCTGGGGGGGACAGGTCCGGGAAAAACTGTTTTTT. Protein product: CAWGGQVREKLFF. Full variable domain (missing parts from reference TRBV30 and TRBJ1-4): SQTIHQWPATLVQPVGSPLSLECTVEGTSNPNLYWYRQAAGRGLQLLFYSVGIGQISSEVPQNLSASRPQDRQFILSSKKLLLSDSGFYLCAWGGQVREKLFFGSGTQLSVL.

Concerning this clone: Mismatch with germline at one junction end may stem from a read error. Here the CDR3 reads CASSSSQGDEQYF. The CDR3 DNA follows: TGTGCTAGCAGCTCTTCGCAGGGCGACGAGCAGTACTTC. The chain couples TRBV7-7 to TRBJ2-7; a weak D match, TRBD1 (5 bases). In germline, CDR1 is SSHAT, CDR2 FNYEAQ (reference sequence). The CDR3 has 13 amino acids.

V usage is TRBV6-1 and J usage is TRBJ1-4, with TRBD1 as a possible D gene (5 bases). The CDR3 is made up of 14 amino acids. Trimming took 2 bases from V and 8 from J, leaving 12 bases between them. Germline V gene data show CDR1 as MNHNS and CDR2 as SASEGT. The chain's CDR3 is CASSETGHPEKLFF. In DNA form, the CDR3 reads TGTGCCAGCAGTGAAACCGGACATCCGGAAAAACTGTTTTTT.

This clone was observed once. DNA of the CDR3: TGTGCCAGCAAGGGCACCGGGGAGCTGTTTTTT. It specifies CASKGTGELFF. The gene calls are TRBV27 and TRBJ2-2; D unresolved. CDR3 length: 11 residues. Per the germline V gene, CDR1 is MNHEY and CDR2 is SMNVEV (reference sequence). V dropped 7 bases and J dropped 4 bases, with 4 bases sitting between them.

CDR3 DNA sequence: TGTGCCAGCAGCTCTTTCATGAACACTGAAGCTTTCTTT. This codes for CASSSFMNTEAFF. The gene calls are TRBV11-2 and TRBJ1-1; D ambiguous. CDR3 length equals 13 residues. Germline V lookup: CDR1 SGHAT, CDR2 FQNNGV. V was trimmed by 4 bases and J by 0 bases, leaving 6 bases between them.

This clone has only one observation. The chain carries TRBV7-6 and TRBJ1-2; 12 bases match TRBD1. There are 17 residues in the CDR3. Germline V CDR1 and CDR2: SGHVS, FNYEAQ. V was clipped by 1 base and J by 8 bases; unmatched bases: 11. CDR3 residues: CASSLVATGTGGVGYTF. The CDR3 DNA reads as TGTGCCAGCAGCTTAGTGGCGACCGGGACAGGGGGCGTAGGCTACACCTTC. Complete variable domain (other parts from reference TRBV7-6 and TRBJ1-2): GAGVSQSPRYKVTKRGQDVALRCDPISGHVSLYWYRQALGQGPEFLTYFNYEAQQDKSGLPNDRFSAERPEGSISTLTIQRTEQRDSAMYRCASSLVATGTGGVGYTFGSGTRLTVV.

The chain recombines TRBV19 with TRBJ2-3; tentative D call: TRBD1 (6 bases). The CDR3 loop spans 16 amino acids. Between the trimmed V and J ends, which lost 5 bases and 2 bases, there was a span of 17 bases. Germline loops: CDR1 LNHDA, CDR2 SQIVND (reference sequence). The CDR3: CASSAQTGYNTDTQYF. The CDR3 DNA reads TGTGCCAGTAGTGCGCAGACAGGATATAACACAGATACGCAGTATTTT.

This chain joins TRBV6-5 and TRBJ2-3; D tentatively reads TRBD1 or TRBD2 (5 bases each). CDR1 and CDR2 (germline): MNHEY, SVGAGI. V shed 2 bases and J shed 0 bases, with 6 bases lying between them. The CDR3 extends over 14 amino acids. This chain's CDR3 is CASSYRDSTDTQYF. CDR3 nucleotides: TGTGCCAGCAGTTACCGGGACAGCACAGATACGCAGTATTTT.

V usage is TRBV2 and J usage is TRBJ2-1; no firm D call. The CDR3 is 14 residues long. The V and J ends lost 6 bases and 0 bases respectively, with 9 bases between them. Germline CDR1 SNHLY, CDR2 FYNNEI. This chain's CDR3 is CASSEPSSYNEQFF. DNA of the CDR3: TGTGCCAGCAGCGAACCGAGCTCCTACAATGAGCAGTTCTTC.

The V gene is TRBV24-1, the J gene TRBJ1-2; 8 positions match TRBD1. Germline loops: CDR1 KGHDR, CDR2 SFDVKD. This CDR3 spans 14 amino acids. With V trimmed by 4 bases and J by 4 bases, 4 bases remained unmatched. In DNA form, the CDR3 reads TGTGCCACCAGTGACGGACAGGGTAGCTATGGCTACACCTTC. This gives the protein CATSDGQGSYGYTF.